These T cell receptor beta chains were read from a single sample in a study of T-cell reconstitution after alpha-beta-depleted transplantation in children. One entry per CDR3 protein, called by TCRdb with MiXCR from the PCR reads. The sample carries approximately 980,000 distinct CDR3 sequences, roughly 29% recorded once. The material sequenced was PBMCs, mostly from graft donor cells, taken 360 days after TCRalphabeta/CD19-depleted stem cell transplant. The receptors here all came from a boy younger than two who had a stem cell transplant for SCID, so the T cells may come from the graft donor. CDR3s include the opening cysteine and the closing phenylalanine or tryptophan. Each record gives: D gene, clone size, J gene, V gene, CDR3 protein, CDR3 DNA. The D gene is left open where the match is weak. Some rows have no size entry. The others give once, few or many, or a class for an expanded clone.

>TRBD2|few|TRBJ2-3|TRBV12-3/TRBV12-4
CASSLLPGGAPRTDTQYF
TGTGCCAGCAGTTTACTTCCCGGGGGGGCCCCTCGTACAGATACGCAGTATTTT
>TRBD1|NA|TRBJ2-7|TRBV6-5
CASTLHGQVGGEQYF
TGTGCCAGCACGTTGCACGGACAGGTTGGTGGGGAGCAGTACTTC
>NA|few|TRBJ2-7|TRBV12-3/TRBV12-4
CASSFSDTETYEQYF
TGTGCCAGCAGTTTCTCGGATACAGAAACCTACGAGCAGTACTTC
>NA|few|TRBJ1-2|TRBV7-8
CASSLTLVGGGYGYTF
TGTGCCAGCAGCTTAACATTGGTGGGGGGTGGGTATGGCTACACCTTC
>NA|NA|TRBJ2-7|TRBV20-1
CSARSLHFEDEQYF
TGCAGTGCTAGAAGTCTCCATTTTGAGGACGAGCAGTACTTC
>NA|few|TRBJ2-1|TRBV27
CASSWSHSYNEQFF
TGTGCCAGCAGTTGGTCCCACTCCTACAATGAGCAGTTCTTC
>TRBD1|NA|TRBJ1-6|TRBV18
CASSPRRQGSPLHF
TGTGCCAGCTCACCAAGGAGACAGGGGTCACCCCTCCACTTT
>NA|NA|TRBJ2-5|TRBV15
CATSLPQYQETQYF
TGTGCCACCAGCCTTCCCCAGTACCAAGAGACCCAGTACTTC
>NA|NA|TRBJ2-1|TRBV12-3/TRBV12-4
CASSTRPYNEQFF
TGTGCCAGCAGCACCCGACCCTACAATGAGCAGTTCTTC
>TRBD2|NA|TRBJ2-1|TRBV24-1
CATSETGLAGIYNEQFF
TGTGCCACCAGTGAAACAGGACTAGCGGGAATCTACAATGAGCAGTTCTTC
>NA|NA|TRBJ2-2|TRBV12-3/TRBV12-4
CASTRSETGELFF
TGTGCCAGCACCCGAAGTGAGACCGGGGAGCTGTTTTTT
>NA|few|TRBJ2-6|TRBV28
CASRTWASGANVLTF
TGTGCCAGCAGAACCTGGGCCTCTGGGGCCAACGTCCTGACTTTC
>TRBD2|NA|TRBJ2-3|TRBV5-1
CASSLGRTSGTDTQYF
TGCGCCAGCAGCTTGGGACGGACTAGCGGCACAGATACGCAGTATTTT
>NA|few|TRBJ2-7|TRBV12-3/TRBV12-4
CASSRTATSYEQYF
TGTGCCAGCAGCCGGACGGCCACTTCCTACGAGCAGTACTTC
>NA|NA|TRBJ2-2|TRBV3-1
CASSQEIPRFVRELFF
TGTGCCAGCAGCCAAGAGATCCCTAGGTTCGTACGGGAGCTGTTTTTT
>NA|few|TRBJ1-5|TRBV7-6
CASSLGAVEPQHF
TGTGCCAGCAGCTTGGGGGCGGTCGAGCCCCAGCATTTT
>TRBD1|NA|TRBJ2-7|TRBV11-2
CASRRTGRSQEQYF
TGTGCCAGCAGGAGGACAGGGCGATCCCAGGAGCAGTACTTC
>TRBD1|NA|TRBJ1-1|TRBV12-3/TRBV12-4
CASRTRDRGLGTEAFF
TGTGCCAGCAGAACCCGGGACAGGGGGCTGGGTACTGAAGCTTTCTTT
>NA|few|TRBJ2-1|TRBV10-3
CAISESGRPYNEQFF
TGTGCCATCAGTGAGTCGGGCAGACCCTACAATGAGCAGTTCTTC
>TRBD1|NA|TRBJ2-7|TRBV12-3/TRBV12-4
CASSWRYRGEQYF
TGTGCCAGCAGTTGGCGGTACAGGGGCGAGCAGTACTTC
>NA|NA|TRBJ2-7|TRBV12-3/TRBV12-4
CASSFRDGSSYEQYF
TGTGCCAGCAGTTTCCGGGACGGGAGCTCCTACGAGCAGTACTTC
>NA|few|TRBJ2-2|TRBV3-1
CASSQRGGNTGELFF
TGTGCCAGCAGCCAACGAGGGGGGAACACCGGGGAGCTGTTTTTT
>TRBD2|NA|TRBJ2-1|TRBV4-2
CASSQDSGGAGYNEQFF
TGTGCCAGCAGCCAGGATAGCGGGGGGGCCGGTTACAATGAGCAGTTCTTC
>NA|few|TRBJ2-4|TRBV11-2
CATTPGSKAKNIQYF
TGTGCCACCACCCCGGGCAGCAAGGCCAAAAACATTCAGTACTTC
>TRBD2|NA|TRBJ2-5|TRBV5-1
CASSLTGGALQETQYF
TGCGCCAGCAGCTTGACCGGGGGGGCCCTACAAGAGACCCAGTACTTC
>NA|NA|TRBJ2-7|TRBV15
CATSRGAGSYEQYF
TGTGCCACCAGCAGAGGGGCCGGTTCCTACGAGCAGTACTTC
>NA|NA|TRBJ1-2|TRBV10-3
CAISEAGNRYYGYTF
TGTGCCATCAGTGAAGCAGGGAATCGTTACTATGGCTACACCTTC
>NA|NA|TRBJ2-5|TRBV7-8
CASSSRGGQRETQYF
TGTGCCAGCAGCTCCCGGGGTGGGCAGCGAGAGACCCAGTACTTC
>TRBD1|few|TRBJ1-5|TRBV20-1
CSAKSRLTGARRPQHF
TGCAGTGCTAAATCAAGGCTTACAGGGGCCAGGAGGCCCCAGCATTTT
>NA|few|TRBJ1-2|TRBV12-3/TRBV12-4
CASSWGHKGGRPPWDYGYTF
TGTGCCAGCAGTTGGGGACACAAAGGCGGCCGCCCACCTTGGGACTATGGCTACACCTTC
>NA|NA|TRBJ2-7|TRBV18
CASSPPTALRPYEQYF
TGTGCCAGCTCACCACCGACGGCCTTGCGTCCCTACGAGCAGTACTTC
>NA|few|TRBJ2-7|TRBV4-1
CASSQGNGPPGEQYF
TGCGCCAGCAGCCAAGGGAACGGACCGCCCGGCGAGCAGTACTTC
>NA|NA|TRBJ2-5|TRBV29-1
CSVKGRVQETQYF
TGCAGCGTTAAGGGCAGGGTCCAAGAGACCCAGTACTTC
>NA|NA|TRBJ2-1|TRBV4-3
CASSQDPQGREQFF
TGCGCCAGCAGCCAAGATCCACAGGGCCGTGAGCAGTTCTTC
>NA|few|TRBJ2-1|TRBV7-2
CASSFFSSTKKFF
TGTGCCAGCAGCTTCTTCTCGAGTACAAAGAAGTTCTTC
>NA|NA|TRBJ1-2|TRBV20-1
CSAIGQKNNYGYTF
TGCAGTGCTATCGGACAGAAGAATAACTATGGCTACACCTTC
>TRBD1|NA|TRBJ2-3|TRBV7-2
CASSAPGTGPDTQYF
TGTGCCAGCAGCGCTCCCGGGACAGGCCCAGATACGCAGTATTTT
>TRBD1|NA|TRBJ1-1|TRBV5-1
CASSRDQGVTEAFF
TGCGCCAGCAGCCGGGACCAGGGGGTCACTGAAGCTTTCTTT
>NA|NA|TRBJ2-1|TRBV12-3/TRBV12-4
CASSPRGQYNEQFF
TGTGCCAGCAGTCCGCGGGGACAGTACAATGAGCAGTTCTTC
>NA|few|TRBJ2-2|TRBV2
CASSEWEPTGELFF
TGTGCCAGCAGTGAATGGGAACCGACCGGGGAGCTGTTTTTT
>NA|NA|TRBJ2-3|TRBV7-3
CASSYGGPGTDTQYF
TGTGCCAGCAGCTACGGGGGGCCTGGCACAGATACGCAGTATTTT
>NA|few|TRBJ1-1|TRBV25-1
CASSEEWGIEAFF
TGTGCCAGCAGTGAAGAGTGGGGGATCGAAGCTTTCTTT
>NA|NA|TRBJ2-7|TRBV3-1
CASSLGAREQYF
TGTGCCAGCAGTTTAGGGGCAAGGGAGCAGTACTTC
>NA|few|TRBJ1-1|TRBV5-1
CASRITGPNTEAFF
TGCGCCAGCAGGATAACAGGCCCGAACACTGAAGCTTTCTTT
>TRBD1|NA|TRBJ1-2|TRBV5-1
CASSLGGQGRGYGYTF
TGCGCCAGCAGCTTAGGGGGACAGGGGCGCGGCTATGGCTACACCTTC
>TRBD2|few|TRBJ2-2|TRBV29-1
CSVLAAQTGELFF
TGCAGCGTGCTAGCGGCCCAAACCGGGGAGCTGTTTTTT
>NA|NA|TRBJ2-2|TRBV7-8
CAQAGDTGELFF
TGTGCCCAAGCCGGCGACACCGGGGAGCTGTTTTTT
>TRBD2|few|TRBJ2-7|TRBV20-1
CSATGGIGGYEQYF
TGCAGTGCCACGGGGGGGATTGGGGGCTACGAGCAGTACTTC
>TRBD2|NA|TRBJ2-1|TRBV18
CASSPFSGGGNEQFF
TGTGCCAGCTCACCGTTTAGCGGGGGTGGAAATGAGCAGTTCTTC
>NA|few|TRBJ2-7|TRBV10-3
CAIRVQGPMDEQYF
TGTGCCATCAGGGTACAGGGACCTATGGACGAGCAGTACTTC
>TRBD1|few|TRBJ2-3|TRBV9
CASSEYEQGKKRTDTQYF
TGTGCCAGCAGCGAATACGAACAGGGGAAGAAACGCACAGATACGCAGTATTTT
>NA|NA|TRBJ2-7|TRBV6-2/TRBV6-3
CASRELPSYEQYF
TGTGCCAGCCGCGAACTCCCCTCGTACGAGCAGTACTTC
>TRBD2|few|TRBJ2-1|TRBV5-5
CASSKEAGGYNEQFF
TGTGCCAGCAGCAAGGAGGCGGGGGGCTACAATGAGCAGTTCTTC
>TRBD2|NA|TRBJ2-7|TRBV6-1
CASIGTSGTSPYEQYF
TGTGCCAGCATCGGGACTAGCGGGACCTCCCCCTACGAGCAGTACTTC
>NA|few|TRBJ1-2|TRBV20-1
CSARDGLASSWGYTF
TGCAGTGCTAGAGATGGATTGGCCAGCTCGTGGGGCTACACCTTC
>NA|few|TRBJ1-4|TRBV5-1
CASSPEPSLGEKLFF
TGCGCCAGCAGCCCGGAGCCATCCCTAGGTGAAAAACTGTTTTTT
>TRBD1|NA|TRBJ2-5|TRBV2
CASSAPGQGKTQYF
TGTGCCAGCAGTGCACCGGGACAGGGAAAGACCCAGTACTTC
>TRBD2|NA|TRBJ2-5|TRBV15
CATRRAGGIETQYF
TGTGCCACCAGACGAGCGGGGGGGATAGAGACCCAGTACTTC
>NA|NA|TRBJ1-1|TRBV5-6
CASSLPDGGSATEAFF
TGTGCCAGCAGCTTACCCGATGGGGGTAGTGCCACTGAAGCTTTCTTT